Shown below are 4 T cell receptor beta chains from a single sample sequenced in a study of blood T cell repertoires in COVID-19. The data were produced by immunoSEQ multiplex PCR, yet TCRdb's version contains in-frame clones alone and is incomplete. This sample has about 220,000 clones, with 75% to 90% found just once. The sequenced sample was PBMCs or T cells enriched from blood (not recorded which). The receptor set was obtained from a woman aged 18-29 years in a cohort exposed to, infected with or recovered from COVID-19 (not recorded which).

The chain has TRBV4-2 and TRBJ1-5, with D unclear. V dropped 1 base and J dropped 3 bases, with 7 bases sitting between them. The CDR3 has 14 residues. Germline values: CDR1 LGHNA, CDR2 YNFKEQ. CDR3 DNA: TGTGCCAGCAGCCAAGTTAGTCTCAATCAGCCCCAGCATTTT. As protein: CASSQVSLNQPQHF.

The chain is built from TRBV5-6 and TRBJ1-2; 9 positions agree with TRBD1. There are 14 residues in the CDR3. With V trimmed by 0 bases and J by 6 bases, 3 bases remained unmatched. Germline V gene lookup returns CDR1 SGHDT and CDR2 YYEEEE. Written as DNA, the CDR3 is TGTGCCAGCAGCTTGGTCACAGGGGGCGATGGCTACACCTTC. As protein: CASSLVTGGDGYTF.

V is TRBV14 and J is TRBJ2-7; D not resolved. The germline V and J ends were trimmed by 0 bases and 2 bases, with 8 bases remaining between them. Germline CDR1 SGHDN, CDR2 FVKESK. The CDR3 is made up of 14 amino acids. The CDR3 nucleotides read TGTGCCAGCAGCCAAGAAACAGCAACCTACGAGCAGTACTTC. It encodes CASSQETATYEQYF.

The chain recombines TRBV11-3 with TRBJ2-3; the D gene is possibly TRBD2 (6 bases). Looked up from germline, CDR1 is SGHNT and CDR2 is YENEEA. V was cut by 1 base and J by 1 base, with 9 bases left in between. This CDR3 has 15 amino acids. The CDR3 DNA follows: TGTGCCAGCAGCTTAGGACTAGGACGCACAGATACGCAGTATTTT. Translated: CASSLGLGRTDTQYF.